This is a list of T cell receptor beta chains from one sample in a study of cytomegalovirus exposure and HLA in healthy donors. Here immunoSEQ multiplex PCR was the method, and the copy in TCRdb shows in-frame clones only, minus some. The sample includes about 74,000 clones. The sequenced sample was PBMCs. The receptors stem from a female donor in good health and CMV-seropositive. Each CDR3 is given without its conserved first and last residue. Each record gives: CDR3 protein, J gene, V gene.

cdr3_aa: ASSLTGTGGMYEQY
j_call: TRBJ2-7
v_call: TRBV5-1

cdr3_aa: ASSGQTGMNTEAF
j_call: TRBJ1-1
v_call: TRBV5-1

cdr3_aa: ASSQFQGSGYT
j_call: TRBJ1-2
v_call: TRBV19

cdr3_aa: SAPSMNEQF
j_call: TRBJ2-1
v_call: TRBV20-1

cdr3_aa: ASSFIAGGHSNEQF
j_call: TRBJ2-1
v_call: TRBV5-1

cdr3_aa: ATSRPVVGGYGYT
j_call: TRBJ1-2
v_call: TRBV15

cdr3_aa: ASSPPTGVTEAF
j_call: TRBJ1-1
v_call: TRBV18

cdr3_aa: ASSLTGGSNTEAF
j_call: TRBJ1-1
v_call: TRBV5-6

cdr3_aa: ASSLQGHSNQPQH
j_call: TRBJ1-5
v_call: TRBV28

cdr3_aa: ATSREGREQY
j_call: TRBJ2-7
v_call: TRBV15

cdr3_aa: ASSLRTSGGTYSETQY
j_call: TRBJ2-5
v_call: TRBV7-8

cdr3_aa: ASSALGQGSYEQY
j_call: TRBJ2-7
v_call: TRBV2

cdr3_aa: ASSYPTSGQETQY
j_call: TRBJ2-5
v_call: TRBV6-6

cdr3_aa: ASSPPAGTTALTDTQY
j_call: TRBJ2-3
v_call: TRBV5-1

cdr3_aa: AGGASVTEDF
j_call: TRBJ1-1
v_call: TRBV30

cdr3_aa: ARHRIYSYNEQF
j_call: TRBJ2-1
v_call: TRBV6-4

cdr3_aa: SVVQRTKESGANVLT
j_call: TRBJ2-6
v_call: TRBV29-1

cdr3_aa: ASSPMAAATDTQY
j_call: TRBJ2-3
v_call: TRBV7-8

cdr3_aa: ASSLLSSGSEQY
j_call: TRBJ2-7
v_call: TRBV5-4

cdr3_aa: ASSQQGRITEAF
j_call: TRBJ1-1
v_call: TRBV16

cdr3_aa: ASSLQGNTEAF
j_call: TRBJ1-1
v_call: TRBV5-1

cdr3_aa: ASSASGLAGEGGEYEQY
j_call: TRBJ2-7
v_call: TRBV5-1

cdr3_aa: ASSFRTGVWY
j_call: TRBJ2-3
v_call: TRBV28

cdr3_aa: ASSLYYGTDTQY
j_call: TRBJ2-3
v_call: TRBV14

cdr3_aa: ASSSAGYNEQF
j_call: TRBJ2-1
v_call: TRBV7-2

cdr3_aa: ASSFTGGLQY
j_call: TRBJ2-7
v_call: TRBV5-5